Listed here are 10 T cell receptor beta chains from one sample, sequenced in a study of blood T cell repertoires in COVID-19. Sequenced by immunoSEQ multiplex PCR; TCRdb stores in-frame clones only, minus some. Of around 400,000 clones listed, about 88% are singletons. Sequencing was done on a sample of PBMCs or T cells enriched from blood (not recorded which). These TCRs come from a woman under 30 who had been exposed to COVID-19.

The gene calls are TRBV2 and TRBJ1-5; no clear D. This CDR3 is 13 amino acids long. V was shortened by 5 bases and J by 6 bases, with 11 bases between the two germline ends. Germline V lookup: CDR1 SNHLY, CDR2 FYNNEI. CDR3 nucleotides: TGTGCCAGCAGTTTGGTTTCGAGTCAGCCCCAGCATTTT. Translated: CASSLVSSQPQHF.

The chain has TRBV27 and TRBJ2-3; maybe TRBD2 (6 bases). The length of the CDR3 is 15 residues. The germline V gene encodes CDR1 MNHEY and CDR2 SMNVEV (reference sequence). V was pared by 5 bases and J by 2 bases, with 14 bases between. The CDR3 DNA reads TGTGCCAGCAGTCCGGGACTCCGAAACACAGATACGCAGTATTTT. Translation: CASSPGLRNTDTQYF.

This sequence joins TRBV19 and TRBJ1-5; D is undetermined. Germline V gene lookup returns CDR1 LNHDA and CDR2 SQIVND (reference sequence). CDR3 length: 14 amino acids. V dropped 3 bases and J dropped 5 bases, with 11 bases sitting between them. The CDR3 spells CASSIAGSYQPQHF. CDR3 nucleotide sequence: TGTGCCAGTAGTATTGCGGGTTCATATCAGCCCCAGCATTTT.

V and J are TRBV4-3 and TRBJ1-2, with D possibly being TRBD1 (6 bases). The CDR3 contains 15 residues. The germline V gene encodes CDR1 LGHNA and CDR2 YSLEER. V shed 0 bases and J shed 3 bases, with 11 bases lying between them. CDR3 DNA sequence: TGCGCCAGCAGCCAAGATACACAGGGAGACTATGGCTACACCTTC. Its translation: CASSQDTQGDYGYTF.

This chain connects TRBV5-4 to TRBJ2-1; 9 bases match TRBD2. This CDR3 has 15 amino acids. Looked up from germline, CDR1 is SGHNT and CDR2 is YYREEE (reference sequence). The V gene end was trimmed by 4 bases and the J gene end by 4 bases; junction bases not matched to a gene: 6. The CDR3 nucleotides read TGTGCCAGCAGCCCGACTAGCGGAAAATACAATGAGCAGTTCTTC. This gives the protein CASSPTSGKYNEQFF. Full variable domain (rest looked up from reference TRBV5-4 and TRBJ2-1): ETGVTQSPTHLIKTRGQQVTLRCSSQSGHNTVSWYQQALGQGPQFIFQYYREEENGRGNFPPRFSGLQFPNYSSELNVNALELDDSALYLCASSPTSGKYNEQFFGPGTRLTVL.

This chain joins TRBV2 and TRBJ2-2; possibly TRBD1 for D (6 bases). Trimming stripped 7 bases from V and 5 bases from J, with 17 bases between. Germline V lookup: CDR1 SNHLY, CDR2 FYNNEI. This CDR3 has 15 residues. CDR3 sequence (DNA): TGTGCCAGCAAGTTCCGGGACATCCAAACCGGGGAGCTGTTTTTT. Protein: CASKFRDIQTGELFF. The full variable domain, rest sourced from reference TRBV2 and TRBJ2-2, is EPEVTQTPSHQVTQMGQEVILRCVPISNHLYFYWYRQILGQKVEFLVSFYNNEISEKSEIFDDQFSVERPDGSNFTLKIRSTKLEDSAMYFCASKFRDIQTGELFFGEGSRLTVL.

The CDR3 spells CASSVSGGNEKLFF. CDR3 in DNA: TGTGCCAGCAGCGTATCAGGGGGAAATGAAAAACTGTTTTTT. The chain joins TRBV9 to TRBJ1-4, with 7 bases identical to TRBD1. Per the germline V gene, CDR1 is SGDLS and CDR2 is YYNGEE. The J segment lost 5 bases and the V segment lost 1 base, leaving 2 bases of the junction unmatched. The CDR3 extends over 14 amino acids.

The rearrangement uses TRBV27 and TRBJ2-1; a possible D gene is TRBD2 (5 bases). This CDR3 is built from 14 residues. CDR1 MNHEY and CDR2 SMNVEV come from the germline V gene (reference sequence). The V end lost 3 bases, the J end lost 3 bases, and 9 bases lay between the germline ends. The CDR3 sequence is CASSLDFIYNEQFF. The CDR3 DNA reads as TGTGCCAGCAGTTTGGACTTTATCTACAATGAGCAGTTCTTC.

The genes are TRBV29-1 and TRBJ2-4; 8 bases are a match to TRBD2. V lost 7 bases to trimming and J lost 1 base; unmatched junction nucleotides: 21. The V gene's germline CDR1 is SQVTM and CDR2 ANQGSEA. CDR3 length: 19 residues. CDR3 residues: CSALNAGTSGSGAKNIQYF. The CDR3 DNA reads TGCAGCGCTTTGAACGCCGGGACTAGTGGGAGTGGGGCCAAAAACATTCAGTACTTC. The full variable domain, rest sourced from reference TRBV29-1 and TRBJ2-4, is SAVISQKPSRDICQRGTSLTIQCQVDSQVTMMFWYRQQPGQSLTLIATANQGSEATYESGFVIDKFPISRPNLTFSTLTVSNMSPEDSSIYLCSALNAGTSGSGAKNIQYFGAGTRLSVL.

V usage is TRBV6-2 or TRBV6-3 and J usage is TRBJ2-2; 14 bases are a match to TRBD2. Germline V lookup: CDR1 MNHEY, CDR2 SVGEGT. The CDR3 is 17 residues long. V trimming: 4 bases; J trimming: 0 bases; junction bases outside the gene matches: 1. The CDR3 loop reads CASSWTSGGPNTGELFF. DNA of the CDR3: TGTGCCAGCAGTTGGACTAGCGGGGGGCCGAACACCGGGGAGCTGTTTTTT.